Shown below are 17 T cell receptor beta chains from a single sample sequenced in a study of spatial heterogeneity in lung cancer. MiXCR, run by TCRdb on the 5' RACE reads, gives a single entry per CDR3 protein. The sample records about 36,000 distinct CDR3 sequences, approximately 8% being singletons. Time point of the sample: blood at routine non-recurrence follow-up after resection. The specimen was PBMCs, collected at follow-up. Receptor source: a male donor with early-stage non-small cell lung cancer.

This clonotype has a handful of counts. This rearrangement joins TRBV5-1 to TRBJ1-1, with TRBD1 matching over 7 bases. The CDR3 spans 12 residues. Germline V gene data show CDR1 as SGHRS and CDR2 as YFSETQ. V lost 4 bases to trimming and J lost 7 bases; unmatched junction nucleotides: 4. CDR3 bases: TGCGCCAGCAGCATCGGGACAGATGAAGCTTTCTTT. It codes for CASSIGTDEAFF.

This clonotype occurred many times. CDR3 residues: CASSLQHDGVEQFF. Here the CDR3 DNA reads TGTGCCAGCAGCTTGCAGCACGACGGAGTTGAGCAGTTCTTC. V usage is TRBV11-2 and J usage is TRBJ2-1; D unresolved. V gave up 3 bases and J gave up 9 bases, with 15 bases separating them. Germline CDR1 and CDR2: SGHAT and FQNNGV. The CDR3 loop spans 14 amino acids.

This clonotype occurred many times. The chain links TRBV2 to TRBJ2-7, with D uncertain. This CDR3 is built from 13 residues. With 5 bases removed from V and 5 bases from J, the gap between germline ends came to 13 bases. Germline CDR1 reads SNHLY; CDR2 reads FYNNEI. CDR3 coding DNA: TGTGCCAGCAGTACCTGGCTGGGCAACGAGCAGTACTTC. This codes for CASSTWLGNEQYF.

The chain couples TRBV20-1 to TRBJ1-6; TRBD1 aligns across 7 bases. CDR3 length: 14 residues. Germline CDR1 reads DFQATT; CDR2 reads SNEGSKA (reference sequence). J was trimmed by 6 bases and V by 5 bases; bases with no gene match: 7. The CDR3 reads CSAGTASGNSPLHF. The CDR3 nucleotides read TGCAGTGCTGGGACAGCTTCTGGTAATTCACCCCTCCACTTT.

V usage is TRBV10-3 and J usage is TRBJ2-2; D not resolved. Trimming cost V 6 bases and J 2 bases, with 10 bases left between them. CDR3 length: 14 amino acids. Germline assignment: CDR1 ENHRY and CDR2 SYGVKD. CDR3 nucleotide sequence: TGTGCCATCAGGGGCAGCTCAAACACCGGGGAGCTGTTTTTT. Translated: CAIRGSSNTGELFF.

This sequence joins TRBV5-1 and TRBJ2-1, with D perhaps given as TRBD1 or TRBD2 (5 bases each). Germline CDR1 is SGHRS and CDR2 is YFSETQ. This CDR3 spans 12 amino acids. Trimming pared 0 bases from V and 12 bases from J, leaving 10 bases between. Written as DNA, the CDR3 is TGCGCCAGCAGCTTGGGGGGGTATGGGCAGTTCTTC. Residues: CASSLGGYGQFF.

This clonotype was detected ten times or more. The chain employs TRBV7-6 and TRBJ2-3; D not certain. Germline-derived CDR1 and CDR2 are SGHVS and FNYEAQ. Trimming removed 4 bases from V and 4 bases from J, with 6 bases in between. The CDR3 extends over 12 amino acids. In DNA, the CDR3 is TGTGCCAGCAGCTCCCCTCCAGATACGCAGTATTTT. Its protein is CASSSPPDTQYF.

Concerning this clonotype itself: A much larger clone differs by one base, so this may be a read error. This chain connects TRBV5-6 to TRBJ2-1; tentatively, D is TRBD1 (5 bases). This CDR3 is 14 amino acids long. The germline V gene encodes CDR1 SGHDT and CDR2 YYEEEE. V gave up 4 bases and J gave up 0 bases, with 8 bases separating them. As DNA, the CDR3 is TGTGCCAGCAGCCCAGGGTGCTCCTACAATGAGCAGTTCTTC. This sequence encodes CASSPGCSYNEQFF. The entire variable domain, with the rest obtained from reference TRBV5-6 and TRBJ2-1, is as follows: DAGVTQSPTHLIKTRGQQVTLRCSPKSGHDTVSWYQQALGQGPQFIFQYYEEEERQRGNFPDRFSGHQFPNYSSELNVNALLLGDSALYLCASSPGCSYNEQFFGPGTRLTVL.

This clonotype turned up a few times. The chain combines TRBV20-1 with TRBJ2-1; 8 nucleotides match TRBD2. This CDR3 is 14 amino acids long. V dropped 3 bases and J dropped 4; count of bases not matched to a gene: 5. Per the germline V gene, CDR1 is DFQATT and CDR2 is SNEGSKA (reference sequence). CDR3 residues: CSARSGGAYNEQFF. In nucleotides, the CDR3 is TGCAGTGCTAGGAGCGGGGGCGCATACAATGAGCAGTTCTTC.

The table lists this clonotype with many counts. J is TRBJ1-4 and V is TRBV6-2 or TRBV6-3; D ambiguous. The CDR3 is 18 amino acids. Trimming stripped 0 bases from V and 2 bases from J, with 16 bases between. The germline gives CDR1 MNHEY, CDR2 SVGEGT. CDR3 nucleotides: TGTGCCAGCAGTTACTCCCCGGACGATCCGAGCACTAATGAAAAACTGTTTTTT. This encodes CASSYSPDDPSTNEKLFF.

This clonotype has at least ten counts. The gene calls are TRBV2 and TRBJ1-2, with 7 bases aligning to TRBD1. V gave up 7 bases and J gave up 3 bases; unmatched junction bases: 8. Germline V gene data show CDR1 as SNHLY and CDR2 as FYNNEI. The CDR3 consists of 14 residues. The CDR3 nucleotides read TGTGCCAGCACCCCAACCGGGACAGACTATGGCTACACCTTC. Translation: CASTPTGTDYGYTF.

This clonotype was counted many times. The chain carries TRBV7-9 and TRBJ1-1, with D possibly being TRBD1 (5 bases). CDR3 length: 13 residues. Trimming left V 3 bases short and J 3 bases short, with 8 bases between. The germline V gene has CDR1 SEHNR and CDR2 FQNEAQ (reference sequence). The CDR3 loop reads CASSFGGYTEAFF. The CDR3 DNA reads as TGTGCCAGCAGCTTCGGGGGTTACACTGAAGCTTTCTTT.

This clonotype has a count of ten or more. The chain is built from TRBV7-8 and TRBJ2-2; D remains ambiguous. The CDR3 spans 15 residues. Germline lookup yields CDR1 SGHVS and CDR2 FQNEAQ. The ends were cut back, 5 bases at V and 5 bases at J, with 15 bases in the middle. Here the CDR3 reads CASSAGSTTTGELFF. The CDR3 nucleotides read TGTGCCAGCAGCGCTGGGTCAACGACGACCGGGGAGCTGTTTTTT.

This clonotype came up many times. The chain employs TRBV10-2 and TRBJ2-5, with 10 bases lining up with TRBD2. The V and J ends lost 6 bases and 2 bases, in that order; junction bases with no gene match: 6. This CDR3 is built from 15 residues. Germline V gene data show CDR1 as WSHSY and CDR2 as SAAADI. CDR3 in DNA: TGCGCCAGCAGGGAAAGGACTAGCGGTCAAGAGACCCAGTACTTC. Its translation: CASRERTSGQETQYF.

This clonotype was counted ten times or more. This chain connects TRBV24-1 to TRBJ2-1, with D tentatively TRBD1 (6 bases). Trimming removed 4 bases from V and 7 bases from J, with 13 bases in between. This CDR3 is 14 amino acids long. Germline V lookup: CDR1 KGHDR, CDR2 SFDVKD. DNA for the CDR3: TGTGCCACCAGTGAGGGGGCCCATGGGAATGAGCAGTTCTTC. Translating gives CATSEGAHGNEQFF.

This clonotype was detected ten times or more. The chain uses TRBV5-1 and TRBJ2-2, with 8 bases matching TRBD2. Germline V CDR1 and CDR2: SGHRS, YFSETQ. This CDR3 has 15 amino acids. Trimming at V came to 4 bases and at J to 7 bases, leaving 9 bases not matched to a gene. CDR3 sequence (DNA): TGCGCCAGCAGCCCCGCGGGGCTAGCGGGCGGGGAGCTGTTTTTT. It encodes CASSPAGLAGGELFF.

Of note for this clonotype: The junction departs from the called germline gene at one end, perhaps through a read error. V and J are TRBV7-8 and TRBJ1-4; 7 positions match TRBD1. There are 15 residues in the CDR3. Germline loops: CDR1 SGHVS, CDR2 FQNEAQ. CDR3 nucleotide sequence: TGTGCCAACAGCTTAGTGGGGGGACAGTTTGAAAAACTGTTTTTT. It is translated as CANSLVGGQFEKLFF. Combining the CDR3 with reference TRBV7-8 and TRBJ1-4 gives the whole variable domain GAGVSQSPRYKVAKRGQDVALRCDPISGHVSLFWYQQALGQGPEFLTYFQNEAQLDKSGLPSDRFFAERPEGSVSTLKIQRTQQEDSAVYLCANSLVGGQFEKLFFGSGTQLSVL.